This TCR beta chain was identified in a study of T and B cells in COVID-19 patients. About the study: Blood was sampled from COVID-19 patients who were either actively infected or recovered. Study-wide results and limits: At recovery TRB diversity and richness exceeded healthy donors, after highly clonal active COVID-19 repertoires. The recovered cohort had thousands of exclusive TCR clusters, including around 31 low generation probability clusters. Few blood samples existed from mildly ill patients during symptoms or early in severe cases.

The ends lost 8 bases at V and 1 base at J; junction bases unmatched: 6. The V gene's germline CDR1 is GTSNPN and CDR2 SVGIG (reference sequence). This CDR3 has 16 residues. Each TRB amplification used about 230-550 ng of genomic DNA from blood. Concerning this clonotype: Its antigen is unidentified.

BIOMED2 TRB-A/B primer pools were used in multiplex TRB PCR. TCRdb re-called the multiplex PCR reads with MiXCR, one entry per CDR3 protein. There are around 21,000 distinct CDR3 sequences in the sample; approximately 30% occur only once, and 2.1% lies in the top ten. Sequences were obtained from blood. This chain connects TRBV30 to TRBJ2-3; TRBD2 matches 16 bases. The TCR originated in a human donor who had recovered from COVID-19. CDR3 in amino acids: CARSGTSGGGTDTQYF. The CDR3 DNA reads TGTGCCCGATCCGGGACTAGCGGGGGGGGCACAGATACGCAGTATTTT.